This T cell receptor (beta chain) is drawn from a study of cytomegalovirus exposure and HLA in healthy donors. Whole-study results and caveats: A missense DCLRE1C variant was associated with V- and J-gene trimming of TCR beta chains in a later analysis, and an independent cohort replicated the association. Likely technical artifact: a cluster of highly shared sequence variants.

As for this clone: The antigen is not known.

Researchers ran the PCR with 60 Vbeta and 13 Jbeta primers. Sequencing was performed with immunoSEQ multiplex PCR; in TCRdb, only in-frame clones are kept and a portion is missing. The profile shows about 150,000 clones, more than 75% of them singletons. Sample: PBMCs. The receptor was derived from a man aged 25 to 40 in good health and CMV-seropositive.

CDR3 sequence (DNA): TGCGCCAGCAGCGGCGACAGCCCTTCCTACGAGCAGTACTTC. As protein: CASSGDSPSYEQYF. This chain uses TRBV4-3 with TRBJ2-7; maybe TRBD1 (5 bases). Between the trimmed V and J ends, which lost 5 bases and 1 base, there was a span of 12 bases. The CDR3 loop spans 14 amino acids. Germline loops: CDR1 LGHNA, CDR2 YSLEER.